This TCR beta chain emerged from a study of T cell repertoires in cytomegalovirus infection. Study information: CMV infection together with matching HLA type was indicated by public TCR beta signatures. The study, taken as a whole, reports: CMV carriers with the relevant HLA were identified by cumulative public TCR beta family frequency.

As to this clonotype: Its antigen remains unidentified.

In TCRdb, the reads were re-called with MiXCR into one record per CDR3 protein. The profile shows some 500,000 distinct CDR3 sequences, 30% to 40% of them singletons. The germline V gene has CDR1 SGHTA and CDR2 FQGNSA. Trimming cost V 7 bases and J 7 bases; bases outside gene matches: 13. The CDR3 sequence is 15 residues long. The source is a human donor in good health (CMV status not recorded). Some clones in this sample may be carry-over from other donors' samples. V usage is TRBV7-2 and J usage is TRBJ1-1, with 9 nucleotides matching TRBD1. The material sequenced was cultured PBMCs, taken from culture after CMV antigen stimulation. CDR3 loop: CASNARDRALSEAFF. In nucleotides, the CDR3 is TGTGCCAGCAACGCCCGGGACAGGGCGTTGAGTGAAGCTTTCTTT. Drawing the rest from reference TRBV7-2 and TRBJ1-1, the complete variable domain is GAGVSQSPSNKVTEKGKDVELRCDPISGHTALYWYRQSLGQGLEFLIYFQGNSAPDKSGLPSDRFSAERTGGSVSTLTIQRTQQEDSAVYLCASNARDRALSEAFFGQGTRLTVV.